The next 27 T cell receptor beta chains were all read from a single sample in a study of cytomegalovirus exposure and HLA in healthy donors. Method: immunoSEQ multiplex PCR; TCRdb's copy keeps in-frame clones and lacks some. The sample yields roughly 150,000 clones, 88% seen once. The sample was PBMCs. All receptors come from a man between 18 and 35 years old in good health and CMV-seronegative.

The chain has TRBV6-1 and TRBJ1-5; no clear D. Germline assignment: CDR1 MNHNS and CDR2 SASEGT. V was trimmed by 10 bases and J by 0 bases, leaving 10 bases between them. The CDR3 totals 13 residues. The CDR3: CATLLYSNQPQHF. CDR3 nucleotides: TGTGCCACCCTTCTATATAGCAATCAGCCCCAGCATTTT.

This rearrangement joins TRBV19 to TRBJ1-2; possibly TRBD1 for D (6 bases). Deletions cut 10 bases from V and 8 bases from J, with 23 bases between. The CDR3 loop spans 14 amino acids. Germline loops: CDR1 LNHDA, CDR2 SQIVND (reference sequence). The CDR3 DNA reads TGTGCCACTCTCCGGGACACTCGAATTGCGGGCTACACCTTC. It codes for CATLRDTRIAGYTF. Supplemented by reference TRBV19 and TRBJ1-2, the full variable domain reads DGGITQSPKYLFRKEGQNVTLSCEQNLNHDAMYWYRQDPGQGLRLIYYSQIVNDFQKGDIAEGYSVSREKKESFPLTVTSAQKNPTAFYLCATLRDTRIAGYTFGSGTRLTVV.

The CDR3 loop is CASSVYPGQNTEAFF. CDR3 bases: TGTGCCAGCAGTGTTTACCCGGGACAGAACACTGAAGCTTTCTTT. The chain combines TRBV6-1 with TRBJ1-1, with D maybe TRBD1 (6 bases). There are 15 residues in the CDR3. V gave up 4 bases and J gave up 1 base, with 13 bases separating them. Germline CDR1 is MNHNS and CDR2 is SASEGT.

The chain links TRBV4-1 to TRBJ1-4; D is ambiguous. CDR1 is MGHRA and CDR2 is YSYEKL in the germline V gene. This CDR3 contains 17 residues. The V end lost 1 base, the J end lost 5 bases, and 17 bases lay between the germline ends. The CDR3: CASSQVSLDRENEKLFF. CDR3 DNA: TGCGCCAGCAGCCAAGTTTCGTTGGACCGGGAAAATGAAAAACTGTTTTTT.

The chain links TRBV5-1 to TRBJ1-1; D is unclear. V dropped 0 bases and J dropped 5 bases, with 8 bases sitting between them. Germline lookup yields CDR1 SGHRS and CDR2 YFSETQ. There are 13 residues in the CDR3. The CDR3 is CASSLDDFTEAFF. The CDR3 DNA reads as TGCGCCAGCAGCTTGGACGACTTTACTGAAGCTTTCTTT.

The chain couples TRBV28 to TRBJ1-1, with TRBD1 as a possible D gene (5 bases). There are 14 residues in the CDR3. Germline-derived CDR1 and CDR2 are MDHEN and SYDVKM. The V and J ends lost 2 bases and 5 bases respectively, with 12 bases between them. The CDR3 loop is CASSLGQGGTEAFF. The CDR3 DNA sequence: TGTGCCAGCAGTTTAGGGCAGGGAGGAACTGAAGCTTTCTTT. The full variable domain, its missing parts supplied by reference TRBV28 and TRBJ1-1, is DVKVTQSSRYLVKRTGEKVFLECVQDMDHENMFWYRQDPGLGLRLIYFSYDVKMKEKGDIPEGYSVSREKKERFSLILESASTNQTSMYLCASSLGQGGTEAFFGQGTRLTVV.

This clone was observed a few times. The V call is TRBV6-5, the J call TRBJ2-1; 7 bases fit TRBD1. The CDR3 totals 15 residues. V lost 4 bases to trimming and J lost 9 bases; unmatched junction nucleotides: 12. The germline V gene has CDR1 MNHEY and CDR2 SVGAGI. The CDR3 loop is CASSLTGTPQGEQFF. The CDR3 coding sequence is TGTGCCAGCAGTTTGACAGGGACCCCCCAAGGTGAGCAGTTCTTC.

V is TRBV5-1 and J is TRBJ2-2; TRBD2 matches 7 bases. This CDR3 region has 16 residues. Germline trimming cut 4 bases from V and 1 base from J; bases unmatched to any gene: 7. Germline V gene data show CDR1 as SGHRS and CDR2 as YFSETQ. CDR3 sequence: CASSLRLAENTGELFF. The DNA for the CDR3 is TGCGCCAGCAGCCTACGACTAGCAGAGAACACCGGGGAGCTGTTTTTT.

This chain joins TRBV19 and TRBJ1-2; 9 nucleotides line up with TRBD1. CDR3 length: 13 amino acids. CDR1 and CDR2 (germline): LNHDA, SQIVND (reference sequence). Losses at the gene ends were 7 bases for V and 10 bases for J; bases not matched to a gene: 10. This CDR3 is CASIRPGQGVYTF. DNA for the CDR3: TGTGCCAGTATTCGACCGGGACAGGGAGTCTACACCTTC.

This chain links TRBV7-8 with TRBJ2-7; the D gene is possibly TRBD2 (6 bases). CDR3 length: 15 amino acids. Deletions cut 0 bases from V and 6 bases from J, with 15 bases between. In germline, CDR1 is SGHVS, CDR2 FQNEAQ. CDR3 bases: TGTGCCAGCAGCTTAGCCAGTCGGGGAGGAGTCGAGCAGTACGTC. Its protein product is CASSLASRGGVEQYV.

The chain is built from TRBV7-9 and TRBJ2-1, with D perhaps TRBD1 (6 bases). The V end lost 5 bases, the J end lost 1 base, and 15 bases lay between the germline ends. The germline CDR1 and CDR2 sequences are SEHNR and FQNEAQ (reference sequence). The CDR3 extends over 16 amino acids. The chain's CDR3 is CASSLLHRASYNEQFF. The DNA of the CDR3 is TGTGCCAGCAGCCTACTTCACAGGGCGTCCTACAATGAGCAGTTCTTC.

The rearrangement links TRBV19 to TRBJ1-2, with D uncertain. The CDR3 is 13 residues long. Trimming shortened V by 3 bases and J by 9 bases, and 14 bases separated the two germline ends. Germline values: CDR1 LNHDA, CDR2 SQIVND (reference sequence). DNA for the CDR3: TGTGCCAGTAGTATGAGCCGGGAGGAGCGCTACACCTTC. It yields the protein CASSMSREERYTF.

J is TRBJ1-2 and V is TRBV4-3; D perhaps matches TRBD1 (5 bases). Germline V gene data show CDR1 as LGHNA and CDR2 as YSLEER. The ends were cut back, 1 base at V and 4 bases at J, with 13 bases in the middle. CDR3 length equals 15 residues. CDR3 region: CASSQGRGRPYGYTF. For the CDR3, the DNA is TGCGCCAGCAGCCAAGGGAGGGGACGGCCCTATGGCTACACCTTC.

This chain uses TRBV21-1 with TRBJ2-7; whether TRBD1, the table's D call, matches the DNA was not checked. TRBV21-1 represents a pseudogene. The CDR3 loop spans 16 amino acids. CDR3 coding DNA: TGTGCCAGCCACGCGCAGGGGGAGAAGAAGTCCTACGAGCAGTACTTC. Translation gives CASHAQGEKKSYEQYF.

The chain has TRBV5-1 and TRBJ2-3; perhaps TRBD2 as D (5 bases). The CDR3 spans 15 residues. Germline V lookup: CDR1 SGHRS, CDR2 YFSETQ. Between the trimmed V and J ends, which lost 0 bases and 1 base, there was a span of 9 bases. In nucleotides, the CDR3 is TGCGCCAGCAGCTTGGGGCGGGTCCGCACAGATACGCAGTATTTT. Its translation is CASSLGRVRTDTQYF.

In this sample, this clone turned up a few times. The chain joins TRBV5-8 to TRBJ1-5; unclear D gene. The CDR3 consists of 15 residues. V was pared by 5 bases and J by 6 bases, with 18 bases between. The germline V gene encodes CDR1 SGHTS and CDR2 YDEGEE. The CDR3, as DNA: TGTGCCAGCAGAAACAGAGGGAGCGGGCGTCAGCCCCAGCATTTT. Protein sequence: CASRNRGSGRQPQHF. Full variable domain (outside the CDR3, taken from reference TRBV5-8 and TRBJ1-5): EAGVTQSPTHLIKTRGQQATLRCSPISGHTSVYWYQQALGLGLQFLLWYDEGEERNRGNFPPRFSGRQFPNYSSELNVNALELEDSALYLCASRNRGSGRQPQHFGDGTRLSIL.

The chain combines TRBV28 with TRBJ1-1; D remains ambiguous. The CDR3 is 12 residues long. The germline gives CDR1 MDHEN, CDR2 SYDVKM. V shed 1 base and J shed 6 bases, with 6 bases lying between them. The CDR3 loop reads CASSLSVPEAFF. Written as DNA, the CDR3 is TGTGCCAGCAGTTTATCCGTCCCTGAAGCTTTCTTT.

The genes are TRBV5-1 and TRBJ1-1, with TRBD1 as a possible D gene (5 bases). The CDR3 totals 15 residues. The V gene's germline CDR1 is SGHRS and CDR2 YFSETQ. V lost 0 bases, J lost 4 bases, and 13 bases lay in between. The CDR3 DNA is TGCGCCAGCAGCTTGGTTTCCCCAGGGTTCACTGAAGCTTTCTTT. Its protein is CASSLVSPGFTEAFF.

CDR3 residues: CASNRGGQNTEAFF. CDR3 sequence (DNA): TGCGCCAGCAACAGAGGGGGACAGAACACTGAAGCTTTCTTT. The gene calls are TRBV5-1 and TRBJ1-1; perhaps TRBD1 as D (6 bases). The germline V gene encodes CDR1 SGHRS and CDR2 YFSETQ. The CDR3 contains 14 residues. V lost 6 bases and J 1 base, leaving 13 bases between the germline ends.

This chain links TRBV19 with TRBJ1-2; D remains unclear. The CDR3 runs 14 residues. CDR1 is LNHDA, CDR2 SQIVND, per germline (reference sequence). The V and J ends lost 1 base and 4 bases respectively, with 10 bases between them. CDR3 region: CASSIGHSSYGYTF. CDR3 bases: TGTGCCAGTAGTATAGGTCACAGCAGCTATGGCTACACCTTC.

This chain uses TRBV6-5 with TRBJ1-1; D is uncertain. The CDR3 has 15 amino acids. Germline V gene lookup returns CDR1 MNHEY and CDR2 SVGAGI. Trimming cost V 2 bases and J 0 bases, with 10 bases left between them. Here the CDR3 DNA reads TGTGCCAGCAGTTACGGACTGCTGATGAACACTGAAGCTTTCTTT. It specifies CASSYGLLMNTEAFF.

The rearrangement uses TRBV7-9 and TRBJ1-2; possibly TRBD1 for D (6 bases). The V gene's germline CDR1 is SEHNR and CDR2 FQNEAQ (reference sequence). Trimming cost V 1 base and J 4 bases, with 16 bases left between them. The CDR3 has 16 residues. The CDR3 sequence is CASSLVPDSSSYGYTF. CDR3 in DNA: TGTGCCAGCAGCTTAGTACCGGACAGCTCTAGCTATGGCTACACCTTC.

The chain links TRBV28 to TRBJ1-5, with D maybe TRBD1 (6 bases). Germline CDR1 is MDHEN and CDR2 is SYDVKM. CDR3 length: 16 residues. Deletions cut 2 bases from V and 5 bases from J, with 16 bases between. The CDR3 coding sequence is TGTGCCAGCAGTTTAGCTGCCTGGGACACTTATCAGCCCCAGCATTTT. This encodes CASSLAAWDTYQPQHF.

The chain is built from TRBV5-4 and TRBJ1-5; possible D gene TRBD1, 5 bases. Trimming stripped 4 bases from V and 1 base from J, with 12 bases between. In germline, CDR1 is SGHNT, CDR2 YYREEE (reference sequence). The CDR3 is 15 amino acids. The CDR3 is CASSLDPGSNQPQHF. CDR3 sequence (DNA): TGTGCCAGCAGCCTGGATCCAGGGAGCAATCAGCCCCAGCATTTT.

The genes are TRBV29-1 and TRBJ2-2; TRBD1 might be the D (6 bases). CDR1 and CDR2 (germline): SQVTM, ANQGSEA. CDR3 length: 13 amino acids. V lost 7 bases and J 1 base, leaving 10 bases between the germline ends. The CDR3 sequence is CSARTENTGELFF. CDR3 bases: TGCAGCGCCAGGACAGAGAACACCGGGGAGCTGTTTTTT.

This clone was seen only a few times. The germline gene is not matched at one end of the junction; a read error may be the cause. The genes are TRBV7-7 and TRBJ2-1, with 7 positions matching TRBD1. Germline CDR1 reads SSHAT; CDR2 reads FNYEAQ (reference sequence). The CDR3 loop spans 15 amino acids. The CDR3 DNA is TGTGCTAGCAGCCTATACAGGGGACCCTACAATGAGCAGTTCTTC. Encoded protein: CASSLYRGPYNEQFF.

The chain uses TRBV6-6 and TRBJ1-2, with TRBD1 identical over 7 bases. Germline values: CDR1 MNHNY, CDR2 SVGAGI (reference sequence). The CDR3 runs 16 residues. V was clipped by 5 bases and J by 4 bases; unmatched bases: 13. CDR3 residues: CASSSNDRVQIYGYTF. In DNA form, the CDR3 reads TGTGCCAGCAGTAGCAATGACAGGGTACAAATCTATGGCTACACCTTC.